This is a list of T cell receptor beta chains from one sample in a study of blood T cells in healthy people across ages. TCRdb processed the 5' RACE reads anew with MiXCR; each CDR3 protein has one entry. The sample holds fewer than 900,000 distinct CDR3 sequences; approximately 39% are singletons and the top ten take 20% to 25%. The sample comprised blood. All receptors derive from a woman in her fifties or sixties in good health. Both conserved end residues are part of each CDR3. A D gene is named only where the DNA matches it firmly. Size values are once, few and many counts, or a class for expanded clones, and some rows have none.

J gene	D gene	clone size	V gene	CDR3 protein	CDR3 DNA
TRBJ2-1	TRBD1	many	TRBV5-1	CASSGQGARMSNEQFF	TGCGCCAGCAGCGGACAGGGGGCCAGAATGTCCAATGAGCAGTTCTTC
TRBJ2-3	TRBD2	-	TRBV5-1	CASSLEGLAADTQYF	TGCGCCAGCAGCTTGGAGGGACTAGCCGCAGATACGCAGTATTTT
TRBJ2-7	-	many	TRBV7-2	CASSLTGDSSYEQYF	TGTGCCAGCAGCTTAACCGGGGATAGCTCCTACGAGCAGTACTTC
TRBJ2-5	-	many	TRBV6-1	CASSERGGSEETQYF	TGTGCCAGCAGTGAAAGGGGGGGGAGTGAGGAGACCCAGTACTTC
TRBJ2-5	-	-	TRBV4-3	CASSQDFGGEETQYF	TGCGCCAGCAGCCAAGATTTCGGAGGGGAAGAGACCCAGTACTTC
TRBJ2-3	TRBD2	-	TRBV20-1	CSAVTSGRRADTQYF	TGCAGTGCAGTGACTAGCGGGAGAAGGGCAGATACGCAGTATTTT
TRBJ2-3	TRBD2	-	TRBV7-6	CASSPSGSQNTQYF	TGTGCCAGCAGCCCCAGCGGGAGCCAAAATACGCAGTATTTT
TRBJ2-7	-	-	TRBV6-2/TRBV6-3	CASSNGGGVVYEQYF	TGTGCCAGCAGTAATGGTGGGGGCGTTGTGTACGAGCAGTACTTC
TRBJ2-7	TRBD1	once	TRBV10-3	CAIKGQGVAQYF	TGTGCCATCAAGGGACAGGGCGTGGCCCAGTACTTC
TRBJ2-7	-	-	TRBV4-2	CASSQDSTPYEQYF	TGTGCCAGCAGCCAAGATTCCACGCCCTACGAGCAGTACTTC
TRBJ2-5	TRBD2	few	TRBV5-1	CASSSGGSLPGETQYF	TGCGCCAGCAGCAGCGGGGGTTCCTTACCGGGAGAGACCCAGTACTTC
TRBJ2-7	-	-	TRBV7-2	CATQRSSSYNEQYF	TGTGCCACCCAGCGGTCGAGCTCCTACAATGAGCAGTACTTC
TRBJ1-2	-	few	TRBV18	CASSPPSGQLTNYGYTF	TGTGCCAGCTCACCACCGTCGGGGCAGCTTACTAACTATGGCTACACCTTC
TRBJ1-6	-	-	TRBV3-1	CASGPLDRPLHF	TGTGCCAGCGGACCGTTGGACCGCCCCCTCCACTTT
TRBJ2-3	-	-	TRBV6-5	CARSYSVLTDGQYF	TGTGCCAGAAGTTACTCGGTACTCACGGACGGGCAGTATTTT
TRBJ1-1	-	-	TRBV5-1	CASSLGPLEAFF	TGCGCCAGCAGCTTGGGGCCACTAGAGGCTTTCTTT